This T cell receptor (beta chain) is from a study of neurological immune-mediated disorders. Time point denoted: longitudinal time-point 3. One entry per CDR3 protein, called by TCRdb with MiXCR from the 5' RACE reads. The repertoire holds tens of thousands of distinct CDR3 sequences, about 4.5% seen once, with less than 7.5% in the top ten. The CDR3 loop spans 14 amino acids. The V gene's germline CDR1 is SGHRS and CDR2 YFSETQ. The V and J ends lost 3 bases and 0 bases respectively, with 8 bases between them. Ten or more counts support this clonotype. The TCR sequence derives from a woman aged 55-70 years with multiple sclerosis. Specimen: PBMCs. This rearrangement joins TRBV5-1 to TRBJ2-3; D perhaps matches TRBD2 (5 bases). CDR3: CASSWGASTDTQYF. For the CDR3, the DNA is TGCGCCAGCAGCTGGGGAGCAAGCACAGATACGCAGTATTTT.